The 12 T cell receptor beta chains below were found in one sample sequenced in a study of CD8 T cells in ankylosing spondylitis. TCRdb re-called the 5' RACE reads with MiXCR, one entry per CDR3 protein. The data contain approximately 180,000 distinct CDR3 sequences, 18% of them seen just once; the ten biggest clones take up 4.3%. Sequencing was performed on blood, either unsorted or a sorted T cell fraction (not recorded which). Receptors were obtained from a male donor aged 10-35 years with ankylosing spondylitis or in good health (not recorded which).

The chain is built from TRBV29-1 and TRBJ1-2; D is uncertain. The germline CDR1 and CDR2 sequences are SQVTM and ANQGSEA. The CDR3 runs to 11 residues. V lost 5 bases and J lost 14, with 18 bases in between. For the CDR3, the DNA is TGCAGCGTTTTTCCGGACCCTCGAGGGACCTTC. Its translation: CSVFPDPRGTF.

This clonotype was detected many times. V usage is TRBV30 and J usage is TRBJ2-5; D perhaps matches TRBD1 (5 bases). V was cut by 5 bases and J by 2 bases, with 15 bases left in between. Germline-derived CDR1 and CDR2 are GTSNPN and SVGIG (reference sequence). CDR3 length: 14 amino acids. Written as DNA, the CDR3 is TGTGCCTGGGGATTAGGACACCAGCAAGAGACCCAGTACTTC. Amino acid sequence: CAWGLGHQQETQYF.

This clonotype appeared many times. The V and J genes are TRBV20-1 and TRBJ2-7; 9 bases map to TRBD1. The CDR3 covers 16 residues. In germline, CDR1 is DFQATT, CDR2 SNEGSKA (reference sequence). The junction had 11 bases not matched to a gene; V was cut back by 4 bases and J by 1 base. The CDR3 DNA follows: TGCAGTGCTACAAAGTGGGCGGGGACAGGGTCCTACGAGCAGTACTTC. As protein: CSATKWAGTGSYEQYF.

This clonotype has at least ten counts. The chain links TRBV12-3 or TRBV12-4 to TRBJ2-5, with 8 bases aligning to TRBD1. The ends lost 2 bases at V and 3 bases at J; junction bases unmatched: 5. The CDR3 length is 15 residues. DNA for the CDR3: TGTGCCAGCAGTTTATGGGACAGGCTTAAAGAGACCCAGTACTTC. Translating it yields CASSLWDRLKETQYF.

This clonotype was recorded many times. The chain is built from TRBV24-1 and TRBJ2-2; 8 bases are shared with TRBD1. The CDR3 extends over 16 amino acids. Looked up from germline, CDR1 is KGHDR and CDR2 is SFDVKD. The V gene end was trimmed by 4 bases and the J gene end by 1 base; junction bases not matched to a gene: 4. As DNA, the CDR3 is TGTGCCACCAGTGACCCTGGGACAGGGAACACCGGGGAGCTGTTTTTT. This encodes CATSDPGTGNTGELFF.

Written as DNA, the CDR3 is TGCAGTGCTAGAGGGAGGGAAGAGACCCAGTACTTC. This encodes CSARGREETQYF. V is TRBV20-1 and J is TRBJ2-5, with D tentatively TRBD2 (6 bases). Germline CDR1 reads DFQATT; CDR2 reads SNEGSKA (reference sequence). The CDR3 length is 12 residues. Trimming took 1 base from V and 3 from J, leaving 6 bases between them.

The sample holds one count of this clonotype. J is TRBJ2-5 and V is TRBV6-5; 11 bases match TRBD2. The CDR3 runs 16 residues. CDR1 MNHEY and CDR2 SVGAGI come from the germline V gene. Trimming at V came to 2 bases and at J to 1 base, leaving 3 bases not matched to a gene. Here the CDR3 reads CASSYMGLAAQETQYF. In DNA, the CDR3 is TGTGCCAGCAGTTACATGGGACTAGCGGCCCAAGAGACCCAGTACTTC.

V is TRBV7-2 and J is TRBJ2-1; D remains ambiguous. Germline V lookup: CDR1 SGHTA, CDR2 FQGNSA. The ends were cut back, 4 bases at V and 4 bases at J, with 5 bases in the middle. The CDR3 sequence is 12 residues long. The CDR3, as DNA: TGTGCCAGCAGCTCACTTTACAATGAGCAGTTCTTC. Protein sequence: CASSSLYNEQFF.

This clonotype came up many times. The chain uses TRBV5-1 and TRBJ1-2; no clear D gene. In germline, CDR1 is SGHRS, CDR2 YFSETQ. This CDR3 contains 13 residues. The V end lost 0 bases, the J end lost 8 bases, and 11 bases lay between the germline ends. The CDR3 spells CASSLDGPGGYTF. The CDR3 DNA is TGCGCCAGCAGCTTGGATGGGCCGGGGGGCTACACCTTC.

J is TRBJ2-1 and V is TRBV9; the D is unclear. The germline CDR1 and CDR2 sequences are SGDLS and YYNGEE. This CDR3 contains 17 residues. V lost 0 bases and J 2 bases, leaving 15 bases between the germline ends. CDR3 residues: CASSVGFGQVPYNEQFF. The CDR3 DNA follows: TGTGCCAGCAGCGTAGGTTTTGGGCAGGTTCCCTACAATGAGCAGTTCTTC.

This chain joins TRBV10-3 and TRBJ2-3; the D is unclear. The V and J ends lost 8 bases and 2 bases respectively, with 14 bases between them. The CDR3 spans 14 residues. Germline V lookup: CDR1 ENHRY, CDR2 SYGVKD. CDR3 coding DNA: TGTGCCATCGGACGAGAACCACACACAGATACGCAGTATTTT. Residues: CAIGREPHTDTQYF.

This clonotype showed up many times. The genes are TRBV27 and TRBJ2-5; TRBD2 agrees at 7 bases. The J segment lost 5 bases and the V segment lost 2 bases, leaving 8 bases of the junction unmatched. The length of the CDR3 is 15 residues. The germline gives CDR1 MNHEY, CDR2 SMNVEV (reference sequence). The DNA of the CDR3 is TGTGCCAGCAGTTTAGGCGGGAGTGAAGTGGAGACCCAGTACTTC. It specifies CASSLGGSEVETQYF.